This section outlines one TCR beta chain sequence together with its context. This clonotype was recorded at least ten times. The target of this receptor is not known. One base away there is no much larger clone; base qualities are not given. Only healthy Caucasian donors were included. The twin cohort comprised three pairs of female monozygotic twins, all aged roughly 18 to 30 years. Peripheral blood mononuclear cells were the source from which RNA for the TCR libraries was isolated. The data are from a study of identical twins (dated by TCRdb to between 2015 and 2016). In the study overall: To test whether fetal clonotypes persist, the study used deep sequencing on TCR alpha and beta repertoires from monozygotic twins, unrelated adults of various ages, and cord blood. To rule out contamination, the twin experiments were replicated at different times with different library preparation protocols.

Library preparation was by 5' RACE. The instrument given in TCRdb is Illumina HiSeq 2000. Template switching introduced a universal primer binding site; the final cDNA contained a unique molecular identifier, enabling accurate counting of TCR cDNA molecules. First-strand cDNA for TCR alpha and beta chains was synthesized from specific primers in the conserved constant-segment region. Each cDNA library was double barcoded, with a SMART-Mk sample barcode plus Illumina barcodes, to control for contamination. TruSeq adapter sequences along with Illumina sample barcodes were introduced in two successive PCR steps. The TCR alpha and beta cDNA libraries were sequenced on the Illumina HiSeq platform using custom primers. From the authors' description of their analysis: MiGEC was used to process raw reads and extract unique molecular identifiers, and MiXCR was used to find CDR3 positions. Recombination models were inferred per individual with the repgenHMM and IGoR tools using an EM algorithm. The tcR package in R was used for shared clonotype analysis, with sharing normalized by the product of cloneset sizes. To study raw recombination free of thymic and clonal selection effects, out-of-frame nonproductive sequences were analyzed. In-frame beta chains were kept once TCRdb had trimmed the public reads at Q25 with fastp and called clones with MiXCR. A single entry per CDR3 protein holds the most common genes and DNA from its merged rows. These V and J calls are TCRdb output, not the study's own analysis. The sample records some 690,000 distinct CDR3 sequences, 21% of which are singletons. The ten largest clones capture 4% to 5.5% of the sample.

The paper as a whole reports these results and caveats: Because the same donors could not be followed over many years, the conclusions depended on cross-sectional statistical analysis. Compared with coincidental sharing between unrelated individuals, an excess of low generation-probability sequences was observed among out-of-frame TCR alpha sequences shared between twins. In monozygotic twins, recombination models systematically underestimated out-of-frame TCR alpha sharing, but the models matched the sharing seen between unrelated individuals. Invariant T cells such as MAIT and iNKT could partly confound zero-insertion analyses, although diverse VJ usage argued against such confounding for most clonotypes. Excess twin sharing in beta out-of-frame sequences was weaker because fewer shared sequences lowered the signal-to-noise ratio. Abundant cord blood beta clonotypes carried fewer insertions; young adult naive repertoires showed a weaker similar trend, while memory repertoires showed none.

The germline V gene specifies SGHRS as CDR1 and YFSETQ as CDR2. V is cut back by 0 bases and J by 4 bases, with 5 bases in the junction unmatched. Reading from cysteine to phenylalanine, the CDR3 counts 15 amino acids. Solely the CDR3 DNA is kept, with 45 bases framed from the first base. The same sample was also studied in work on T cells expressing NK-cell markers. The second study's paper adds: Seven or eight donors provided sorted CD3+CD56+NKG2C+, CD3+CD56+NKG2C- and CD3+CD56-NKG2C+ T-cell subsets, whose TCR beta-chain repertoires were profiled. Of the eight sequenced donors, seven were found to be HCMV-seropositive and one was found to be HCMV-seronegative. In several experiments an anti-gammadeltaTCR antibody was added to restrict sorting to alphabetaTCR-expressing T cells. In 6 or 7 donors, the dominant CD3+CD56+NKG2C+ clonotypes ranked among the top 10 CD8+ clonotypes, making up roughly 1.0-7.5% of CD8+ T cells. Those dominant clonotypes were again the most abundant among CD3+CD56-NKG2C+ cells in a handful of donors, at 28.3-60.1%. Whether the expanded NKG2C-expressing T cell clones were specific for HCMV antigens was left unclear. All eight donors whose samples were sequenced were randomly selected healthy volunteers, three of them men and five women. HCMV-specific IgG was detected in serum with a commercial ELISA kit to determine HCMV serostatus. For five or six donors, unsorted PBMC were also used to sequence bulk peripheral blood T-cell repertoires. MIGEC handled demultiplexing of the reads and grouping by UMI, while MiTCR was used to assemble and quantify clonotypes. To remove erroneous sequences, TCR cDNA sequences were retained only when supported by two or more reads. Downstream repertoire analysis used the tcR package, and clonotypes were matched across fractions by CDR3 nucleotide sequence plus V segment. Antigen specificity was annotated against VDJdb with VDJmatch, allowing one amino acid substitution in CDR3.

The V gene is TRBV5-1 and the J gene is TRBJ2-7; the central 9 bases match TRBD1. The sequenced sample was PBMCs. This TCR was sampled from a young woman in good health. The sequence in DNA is TGCGCCAGCAGCTTGGGACAGGGGGTTTATTACGAGCAGTACTTC. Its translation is CASSLGQGVYYEQYF. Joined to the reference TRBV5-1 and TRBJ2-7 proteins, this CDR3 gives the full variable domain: KAGVTQTPRYLIKTRGQQVTLSCSPISGHRSVSWYQQTPGQGLQFLFEYFSETQRNKGNFPGRFSGRQFSNSRSEMNVSTLELGDSALYLCASSLGQGVYYEQYFGPGTRLTVT.